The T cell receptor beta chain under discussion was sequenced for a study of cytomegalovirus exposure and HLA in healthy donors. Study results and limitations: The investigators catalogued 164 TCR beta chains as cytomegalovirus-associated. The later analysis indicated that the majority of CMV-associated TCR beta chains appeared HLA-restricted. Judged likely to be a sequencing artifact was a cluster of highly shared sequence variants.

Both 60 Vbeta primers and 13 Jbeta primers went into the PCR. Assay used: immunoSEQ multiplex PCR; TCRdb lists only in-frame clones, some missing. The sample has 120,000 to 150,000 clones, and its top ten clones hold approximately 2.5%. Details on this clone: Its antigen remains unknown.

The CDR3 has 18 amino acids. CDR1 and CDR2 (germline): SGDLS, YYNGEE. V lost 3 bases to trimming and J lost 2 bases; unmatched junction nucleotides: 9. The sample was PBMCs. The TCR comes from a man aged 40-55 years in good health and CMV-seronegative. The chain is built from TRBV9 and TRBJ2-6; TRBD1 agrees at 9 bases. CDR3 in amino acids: CASSALQGAGTGANVLTF. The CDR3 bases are TGTGCCAGCAGCGCATTACAGGGGGCGGGGACTGGGGCCAACGTCCTGACTTTC.